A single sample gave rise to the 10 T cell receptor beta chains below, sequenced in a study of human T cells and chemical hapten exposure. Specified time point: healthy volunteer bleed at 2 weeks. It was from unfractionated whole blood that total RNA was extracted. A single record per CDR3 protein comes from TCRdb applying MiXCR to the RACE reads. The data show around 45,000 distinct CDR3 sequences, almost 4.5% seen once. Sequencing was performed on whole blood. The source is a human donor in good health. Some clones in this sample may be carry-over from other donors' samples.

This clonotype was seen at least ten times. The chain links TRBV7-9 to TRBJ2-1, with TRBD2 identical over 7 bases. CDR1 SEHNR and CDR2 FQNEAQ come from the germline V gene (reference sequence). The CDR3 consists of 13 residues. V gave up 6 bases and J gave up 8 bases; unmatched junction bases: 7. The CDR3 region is CASRLAASHEQFF. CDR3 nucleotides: TGTGCCAGCAGGCTAGCGGCGTCCCATGAGCAGTTCTTC.

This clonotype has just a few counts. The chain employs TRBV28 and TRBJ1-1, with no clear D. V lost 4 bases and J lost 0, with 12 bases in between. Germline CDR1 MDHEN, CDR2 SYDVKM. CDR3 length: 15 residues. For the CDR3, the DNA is TGTGCCAGCAGTTACCGCAGAGACCTGAACACTGAAGCTTTCTTT. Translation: CASSYRRDLNTEAFF.

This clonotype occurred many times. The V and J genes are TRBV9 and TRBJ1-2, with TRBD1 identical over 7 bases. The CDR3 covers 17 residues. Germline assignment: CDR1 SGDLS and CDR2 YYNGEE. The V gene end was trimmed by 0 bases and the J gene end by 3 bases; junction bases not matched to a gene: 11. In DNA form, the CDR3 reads TGTGCCAGCAGCGTAGGAGGACAGGACTTATGGGACTATGGCTACACCTTC. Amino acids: CASSVGGQDLWDYGYTF.

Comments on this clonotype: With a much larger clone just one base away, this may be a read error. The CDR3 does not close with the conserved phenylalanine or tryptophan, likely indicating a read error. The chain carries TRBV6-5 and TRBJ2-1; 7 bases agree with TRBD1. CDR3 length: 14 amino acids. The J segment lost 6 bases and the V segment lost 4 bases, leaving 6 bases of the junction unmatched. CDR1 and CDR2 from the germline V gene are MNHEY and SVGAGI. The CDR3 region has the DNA TGTGCCAGCAGTTCAAGAAGGGGGCGCAATGAGCAGTTCTTA. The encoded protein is CASSSRRGRNEQFL.

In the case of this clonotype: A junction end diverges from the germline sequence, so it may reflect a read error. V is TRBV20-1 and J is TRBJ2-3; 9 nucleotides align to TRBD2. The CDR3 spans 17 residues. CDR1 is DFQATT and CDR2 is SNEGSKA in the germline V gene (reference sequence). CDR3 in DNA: TGCAGTGCTGGAGACCGAAGCGGGAGGACGAGCACAGATACGCAGTATTTT. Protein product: CSAGDRSGRTSTDTQYF.

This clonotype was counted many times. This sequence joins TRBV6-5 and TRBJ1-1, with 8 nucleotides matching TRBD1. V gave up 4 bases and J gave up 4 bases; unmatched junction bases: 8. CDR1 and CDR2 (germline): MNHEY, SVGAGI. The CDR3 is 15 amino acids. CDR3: CASSFARGHSTEAFF. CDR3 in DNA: TGTGCCAGCAGTTTCGCCAGGGGGCATAGCACTGAAGCTTTCTTT.

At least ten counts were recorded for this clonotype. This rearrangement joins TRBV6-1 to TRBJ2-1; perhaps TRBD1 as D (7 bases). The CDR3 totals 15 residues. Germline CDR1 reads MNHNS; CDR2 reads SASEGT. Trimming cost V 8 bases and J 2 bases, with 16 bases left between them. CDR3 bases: TGTGCCAGCCAGGGGGACTCAGCCCCCTACAATGAGCAGTTCTTC. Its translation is CASQGDSAPYNEQFF.

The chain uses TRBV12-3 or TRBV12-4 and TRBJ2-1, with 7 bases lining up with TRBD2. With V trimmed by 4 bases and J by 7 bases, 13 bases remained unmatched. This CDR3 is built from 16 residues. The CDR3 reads CASSWREGQGRNEQFF. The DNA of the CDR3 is TGTGCCAGCAGTTGGAGGGAGGGCCAGGGTCGAAATGAGCAGTTCTTC.

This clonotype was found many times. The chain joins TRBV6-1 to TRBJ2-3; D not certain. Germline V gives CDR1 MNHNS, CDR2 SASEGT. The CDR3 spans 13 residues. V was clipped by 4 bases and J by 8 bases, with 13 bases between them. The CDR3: CASSGSSTGTQYF. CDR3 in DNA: TGTGCCAGCAGTGGAAGCTCCACGGGTACGCAGTATTTT.

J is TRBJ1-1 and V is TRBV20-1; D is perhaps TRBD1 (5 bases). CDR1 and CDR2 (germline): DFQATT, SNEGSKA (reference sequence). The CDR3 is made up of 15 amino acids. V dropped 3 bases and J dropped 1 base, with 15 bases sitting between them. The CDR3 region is CSASGVMRGNTEAFF. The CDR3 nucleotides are TGCAGTGCTAGTGGGGTGATGAGGGGGAACACTGAAGCTTTCTTT.